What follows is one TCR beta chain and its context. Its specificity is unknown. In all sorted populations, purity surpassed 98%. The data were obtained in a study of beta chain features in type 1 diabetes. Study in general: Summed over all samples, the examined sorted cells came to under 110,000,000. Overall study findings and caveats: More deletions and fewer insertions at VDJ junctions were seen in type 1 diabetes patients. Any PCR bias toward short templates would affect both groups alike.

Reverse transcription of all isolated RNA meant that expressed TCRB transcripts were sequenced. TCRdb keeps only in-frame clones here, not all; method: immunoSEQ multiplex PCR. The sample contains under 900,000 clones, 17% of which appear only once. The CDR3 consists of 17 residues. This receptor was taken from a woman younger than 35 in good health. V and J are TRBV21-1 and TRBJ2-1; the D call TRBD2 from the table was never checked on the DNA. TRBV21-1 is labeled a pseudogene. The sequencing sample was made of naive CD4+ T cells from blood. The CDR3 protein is CASSPHSSGRACDEQFF. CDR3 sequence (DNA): TGTGCCAGCAGCCCTCACTCTAGCGGGAGGGCATGCGATGAGCAGTTCTTC.